Sequencing of this T cell receptor beta chain was carried out in a study of OX40 agonist ivuxolimab in advanced cancers. Assay: immunoSEQ multiplex PCR; the TCRdb copy retains only in-frame clones and omits some. Of fewer than 55,000 clones detected, about 88% appear once; the ten largest clones hold approximately 1.6%. Germline trimming cut 6 bases from V and 2 bases from J; bases unmatched to any gene: 1. This CDR3 is 11 amino acids long. Germline assignment: CDR1 DFQATT and CDR2 SNEGSKA (reference sequence). This sequence joins TRBV20-1 and TRBJ2-7; 7 bases align to TRBD2. The clonotype comes from an adult with an advanced solid tumor such as melanoma, head and neck, liver or kidney cancer. Here the sequenced sample was CD4+ or CD8+ T cells sorted from blood, taken in a trial of the OX40 agonist ivuxolimab. Written as DNA, the CDR3 is TGCAGTGCCGCGGGGGCCTACGAGCAGTACTTC. It specifies CSAAGAYEQYF.